The 25 T cell receptor beta chains below all came from one sample that was sequenced in a study of T cell repertoires in cytomegalovirus infection. One entry per CDR3 protein results from TCRdb running MiXCR on the reads. The table has approximately 700,000 distinct CDR3 sequences, approximately 34% seen once. Sequencing used PBMCs. Receptor source: a human donor in good health (CMV status not recorded). Some clones in this sample may be carry-over from other donors' samples.

This clonotype occurred many times. The rearrangement links TRBV7-9 to TRBJ1-5; perhaps TRBD1 as D (6 bases). The CDR3 spans 13 residues. V lost 5 bases and J 5 bases, leaving 10 bases between the germline ends. Germline assignment: CDR1 SEHNR and CDR2 FQNEAQ (reference sequence). The CDR3, as DNA: TGTGCCAGCAGCCGGAGGGGGGATCAGCCCCAGCATTTT. It yields the protein CASSRRGDQPQHF.

The chain couples TRBV7-9 to TRBJ2-5, with D maybe TRBD2 (6 bases). Trimming stripped 5 bases from V and 3 bases from J, with 16 bases between. Per the germline V gene, CDR1 is SEHNR and CDR2 is FQNEAQ (reference sequence). The CDR3 runs to 15 residues. This CDR3 is CASSRPWRGEETQYF. The CDR3 coding sequence is TGTGCCAGCAGCCGCCCGTGGAGGGGAGAAGAGACCCAGTACTTC.

The CDR3 DNA reads TGTGCCAGCTCGGCAGTCTCCTACGAGCAGTACTTC. Translating gives CASSAVSYEQYF. The rearrangement uses TRBV7-8 and TRBJ2-7; D remains ambiguous. Germline CDR1 SGHVS, CDR2 FQNEAQ. V was cut by 8 bases and J by 0 bases, with 8 bases left in between. This CDR3 is built from 12 residues.

The table lists this clonotype with many counts. V and J are TRBV20-1 and TRBJ2-5, with 7 bases aligning to TRBD1. Unmatched junction bases numbered 8, after V lost 0 bases and J lost 4 bases. There are 15 residues in the CDR3. CDR1 is DFQATT, CDR2 SNEGSKA, per germline (reference sequence). The CDR3 here is CSARDDRAKPETQYF. CDR3 nucleotide sequence: TGCAGTGCTAGAGATGACAGGGCAAAACCAGAGACCCAGTACTTC.

The chain is built from TRBV7-9 and TRBJ2-7; 7 bases are a match to TRBD2. The CDR3 length is 14 residues. CDR1 is SEHNR, CDR2 FQNEAQ, per germline (reference sequence). V was clipped by 5 bases and J by 9 bases; unmatched bases: 13. CDR3 sequence (DNA): TGTGCCAGCAGCCCACCGCCGGGGGGTCCGCGGCAGTACTTC. Translation gives CASSPPPGGPRQYF. Full variable domain (missing parts from reference TRBV7-9 and TRBJ2-7): DTGVSQNPRHKITKRGQNVTFRCDPISEHNRLYWYRQTLGQGPEFLTYFQNEAQLEKSRLLSDRFSAERPKGSFSTLEIQRTEQGDSAMYLCASSPPPGGPRQYFGPGTRLTVT.

The genes are TRBV12-3 or TRBV12-4 and TRBJ2-5, with D unresolved. Trimming removed 6 bases from V and 2 bases from J, with 13 bases in between. The CDR3 consists of 14 residues. CDR3: CASSPLERQETQYF. CDR3 DNA sequence: TGTGCCAGCAGCCCCCTCGAACGGCAAGAGACCCAGTACTTC.

There are many counts of this clonotype. V and J are TRBV7-2 and TRBJ2-7, with no clear D. Germline CDR1 reads SGHTA; CDR2 reads FQGNSA. V was shortened by 1 base and J by 9 bases, with 13 bases between the two germline ends. The CDR3 extends over 13 amino acids. For the CDR3, the DNA is TGTGCCAGCAGCTTAGAGGCCCAGCTTGGGCAGTACTTC. Its protein is CASSLEAQLGQYF.

In this sample, this clonotype turned up a few times. This sequence joins TRBV7-6 and TRBJ2-5; D is possibly TRBD1 (6 bases). V shed 5 bases and J shed 8 bases, with 9 bases lying between them. The germline gives CDR1 SGHVS, CDR2 FNYEAQ. The CDR3 length is 11 residues. DNA for the CDR3: TGTGCCAGCAGCGAGACAGGAACCCAGTACTTC. Amino acids: CASSETGTQYF.

Worth noting for this clonotype: As the CDR3 is not closed by the conserved phenylalanine or tryptophan, this likely results from a read error. The chain carries TRBV6-6 and TRBJ2-7, with D unresolved. V lost 10 bases to trimming and J lost 0 bases, with 10 bases between them. The CDR3 runs to 12 residues. Looked up from germline, CDR1 is MNHNY and CDR2 is SVGAGI (reference sequence). The chain's CDR3 is CAIETSSYEQYL. The CDR3 DNA sequence: TGTGCCATCGAGACTTCCTCCTACGAGCAGTACTTA.

J is TRBJ2-5 and V is TRBV11-3; the D gene is possibly TRBD1 (6 bases). The V gene lost 6 bases and the J gene lost 4 bases, with 15 bases spanning the gap. Germline CDR1 and CDR2: SGHNT and YENEEA. This CDR3 is 14 amino acids long. The CDR3 is CASRHRVGRETQYF. As DNA, the CDR3 is TGTGCCAGCAGGCACAGGGTGGGGAGAGAGACCCAGTACTTC. Complete variable domain (other parts from reference TRBV11-3 and TRBJ2-5): EAGVVQSPRYKIIEKKQPVAFWCNPISGHNTLYWYLQNLGQGPELLIRYENEEAVDDSQLPKDRFSAERLKGVDSTLKIQPAELGDSAVYLCASRHRVGRETQYFGPGTRLLVL.

In this sample, this clonotype turned up a few times. V is TRBV25-1 and J is TRBJ2-6; no firm D call. The germline V gene encodes CDR1 MGHDK and CDR2 SYGVNS. The CDR3 is made up of 15 amino acids. The germline V and J ends were trimmed by 3 bases and 1 base, with 7 bases remaining between them. The DNA of the CDR3 is TGTGCCAGCAGTGATGGTCATTCTGGGGCCAACGTCCTGACTTTC. Translating gives CASSDGHSGANVLTF.

V usage is TRBV12-3 or TRBV12-4 and J usage is TRBJ2-7; maybe TRBD2 (6 bases). V dropped 3 bases and J dropped 1 base, with 13 bases sitting between them. CDR3 size: 15 residues. In nucleotides, the CDR3 is TGTGCCAGCAGTTTCGGAGGGACCAGTTCCTACGAGCAGTACTTC. The encoded protein is CASSFGGTSSYEQYF.

This clonotype was recorded at least ten times. The CDR3, as DNA: TGTGCCAGCAGTCCACATACCGGGACAGGGTACTACGAGCAGTACTTC. Amino acid sequence: CASSPHTGTGYYEQYF. The V call is TRBV28, the J call TRBJ2-7; 9 bases agree with TRBD1. Germline V CDR1 and CDR2: MDHEN, SYDVKM. The trim removed 5 bases at V and 3 bases at J, leaving 11 bases unmatched. The CDR3 length is 16 residues.

The CDR3 sequence is CSASEGGGYGYTF. CDR3 in DNA: TGCAGTGCTAGTGAGGGGGGCGGCTATGGCTACACCTTC. The V call is TRBV20-1, the J call TRBJ1-2; D is possibly TRBD1 (6 bases). Trimming left V 3 bases short and J 4 bases short, with 12 bases between. The CDR3 sequence is 13 residues long. Germline V CDR1 and CDR2: DFQATT, SNEGSKA (reference sequence).

This clonotype appeared a few times. The V call is TRBV19, the J call TRBJ2-3; D may be TRBD1 (5 bases). V gave up 4 bases and J gave up 1 base, with 15 bases separating them. CDR3 size: 16 residues. CDR1 and CDR2 (germline): LNHDA, SQIVND (reference sequence). The CDR3 loop is CASSSWGAARTDTQYF. The CDR3 coding sequence is TGTGCCAGTAGTAGCTGGGGCGCGGCCCGCACAGATACGCAGTATTTT.

This clonotype was seen a single time. The junction shows a germline mismatch at one end, possibly a read error. This sequence joins TRBV4-1 and TRBJ2-7; D may match TRBD1 or TRBD2 (6 bases each). Germline lookup yields CDR1 MGHRA and CDR2 YSYEKL. This CDR3 is 17 amino acids long. CDR3 DNA sequence: TGTGCCAGCAGCCAAGGTTGGGGGGCCACCAGGGGAGACGAGCAGTACTTC. As protein: CASSQGWGATRGDEQYF.

This clonotype has a count of ten or more. V is TRBV11-2 and J is TRBJ2-7; possible D gene TRBD2, 6 bases. This CDR3 contains 16 residues. V lost 1 base and J lost 2, with 15 bases in between. Germline V gives CDR1 SGHAT, CDR2 FQNNGV. CDR3 DNA: TGTGCCAGCAGCTTAGGGACCGGGGGAAGGGCCTACGAGCAGTACTTC. Amino acids: CASSLGTGGRAYEQYF.

This chain uses TRBV7-9 with TRBJ1-4; 7 bases are a match to TRBD1. Per the germline V gene, CDR1 is SEHNR and CDR2 is FQNEAQ (reference sequence). The CDR3 sequence is 15 residues long. V was clipped by 7 bases and J by 2 bases; unmatched bases: 7. The chain's CDR3 is CASTSPGQTNEKLFF. CDR3 DNA: TGTGCCAGCACCTCTCCGGGACAGACTAATGAAAAACTGTTTTTT.

The CDR3 DNA sequence: TGCAGTGCTAGTCGAGGGGCAACAGCCAAAAACATTCAGTACTTC. This encodes CSASRGATAKNIQYF. The chain joins TRBV20-1 to TRBJ2-4, with D tentatively TRBD1 or TRBD2 (5 bases each). The CDR3 covers 15 residues. With 3 bases removed from V and 0 bases from J, the gap between germline ends came to 12 bases. The germline gives CDR1 DFQATT, CDR2 SNEGSKA (reference sequence).

V and J are TRBV7-8 and TRBJ2-1, with 8 bases that match TRBD1. Germline CDR1 is SGHVS and CDR2 is FQNEAQ. The V and J ends lost 4 bases and 7 bases, in that order; junction bases with no gene match: 6. The length of the CDR3 is 14 residues. This CDR3 reads CASSSQGVVNEQFF. In DNA, the CDR3 is TGTGCCAGCAGCTCACAGGGGGTAGTGAATGAGCAGTTCTTC.

The J gene is TRBJ1-4, the V gene TRBV15; D perhaps matches TRBD1 (5 bases). Germline V CDR1 and CDR2: LNHNV, YYDKDF (reference sequence). V was pared by 7 bases and J by 4 bases, with 13 bases between. The CDR3 extends over 14 amino acids. CDR3 residues: CATKPGRYNEKLFF. Written as DNA, the CDR3 is TGTGCCACCAAGCCGGGACGGTATAATGAAAAACTGTTTTTT.

The genes are TRBV25-1 and TRBJ2-1; 9 bases fit TRBD2. Germline V gives CDR1 MGHDK, CDR2 SYGVNS. V trimming: 5 bases; J trimming: 1 base; junction bases outside the gene matches: 9. CDR3 size: 17 residues. CDR3 sequence (DNA): TGTGCCAGCAGTAGCGGGAGGAACTTACCATCCTACAATGAGCAGTTCTTC. Protein: CASSSGRNLPSYNEQFF.

The chain uses TRBV6-6 and TRBJ2-1, with 8 positions matching TRBD1. This CDR3 is 15 amino acids long. Germline CDR1 reads MNHNY; CDR2 reads SVGAGI (reference sequence). The V and J ends lost 2 bases and 8 bases, in that order; junction bases with no gene match: 8. This CDR3 reads CASSYGTGGTDEQFF. The CDR3 nucleotides are TGTGCCAGCAGTTACGGAACAGGGGGGACGGATGAGCAGTTCTTC.

A note on this clonotype: One junction end disagrees with the germline gene, perhaps due to a read error. This chain joins TRBV12-3 or TRBV12-4 and TRBJ1-5; 9 nucleotides agree with TRBD1. This CDR3 comprises 15 residues. CDR3 residues: CDSSRTGVSNQPQHF. The CDR3 region has the DNA TGTGACAGCAGTCGGACAGGGGTAAGCAATCAGCCCCAGCATTTT.

The CDR3 loop is CASSAGGGDQETQYF. The CDR3 DNA reads as TGTGCCAGCAGCGCCGGGGGAGGGGACCAAGAGACCCAGTACTTC. This chain connects TRBV9 to TRBJ2-5; 7 positions agree with TRBD2. In germline, CDR1 is SGDLS, CDR2 YYNGEE. Losses at the gene ends were 3 bases for V and 0 bases for J; bases not matched to a gene: 5. The CDR3 is made up of 15 amino acids.